This T cell receptor (beta chain) originates from a study of control samples from healthy donors and cancer patients. This clone was counted between two and nine times. The CDR3 is 15 amino acids. Per the germline V gene, CDR1 is MGHRA and CDR2 is YSYEKL. V was trimmed by 2 bases and J by 5 bases, leaving 15 bases between them. TCRdb's copy holds only in-frame clones and misses some; the assay was immunoSEQ multiplex PCR. The top ten hold over 8% of the sample, which has 60,000 to 95,000 clones, 75% to 90% seen once. Sequencing input: PBMCs. This TCR was recovered from a woman aged 50 to 65 with colorectal cancer. The chain links TRBV4-1 to TRBJ2-5; D not certain. The CDR3 is CASSQSSTVSETQYF. CDR3 DNA sequence: TGCGCCAGCAGCCAATCCAGCACCGTATCGGAGACCCAGTACTTC.